This T cell receptor (beta chain) was identified in a study of post-analysis software for immune sequencing data. V was cut by 5 bases and J by 2 bases, with 17 bases left in between. Looked up from germline, CDR1 is SGHTA and CDR2 is FQGTGA. This CDR3 region has 16 residues. Presence of unique molecular identifiers characterized the TCR beta cDNA libraries. Yield was 500,000 or so cDNA molecules from around 1 to 10 million T cells. TCRdb re-called the PCR reads through MiXCR, storing one row per CDR3 protein. The top ten hold roughly 10% of the sample, which has hundreds of thousands of distinct CDR3 sequences, 59% seen once. Remarks on this clonotype: Its antigen is as yet unknown.

Study-wide findings and caveats: A handful of TRBV segments were more frequent in patients than controls; TRBV5-6, TRBV5-1 and TRBV20-1 belonged to this group. F-measure co-clustering was strong for batch-matched samples.

This chain links TRBV7-3 with TRBJ2-3, with D possibly matching TRBD2 (6 bases). What was sequenced was blood. The sequence derives from a girl aged 2 to 9 with multiple sclerosis. The CDR3 reads CASSPSGGTPTDTQYF. CDR3 nucleotides: TGTGCCAGCAGCCCCTCCGGCGGGACTCCCACAGATACGCAGTATTTT.